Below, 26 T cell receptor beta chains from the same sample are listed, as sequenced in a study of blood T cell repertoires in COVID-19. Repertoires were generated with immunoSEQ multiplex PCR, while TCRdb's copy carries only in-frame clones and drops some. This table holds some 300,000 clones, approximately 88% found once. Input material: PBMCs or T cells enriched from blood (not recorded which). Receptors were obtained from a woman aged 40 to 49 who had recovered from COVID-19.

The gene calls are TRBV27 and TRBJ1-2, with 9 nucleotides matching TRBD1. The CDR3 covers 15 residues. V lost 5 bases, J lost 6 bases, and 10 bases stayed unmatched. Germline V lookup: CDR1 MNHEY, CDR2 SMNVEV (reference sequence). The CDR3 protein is CASSRYPQGAHGYTF. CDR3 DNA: TGTGCCAGCAGTCGTTACCCACAGGGGGCACATGGCTACACCTTC.

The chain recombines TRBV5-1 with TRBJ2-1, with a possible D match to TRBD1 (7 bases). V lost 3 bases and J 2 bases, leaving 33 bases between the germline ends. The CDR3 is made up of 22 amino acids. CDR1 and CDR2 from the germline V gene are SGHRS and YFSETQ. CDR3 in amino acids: CASSSPKPTGEVGLATYNEQFF. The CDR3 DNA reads TGCGCCAGCAGCTCCCCTAAACCAACAGGGGAGGTCGGGCTAGCGACCTACAATGAGCAGTTCTTC.

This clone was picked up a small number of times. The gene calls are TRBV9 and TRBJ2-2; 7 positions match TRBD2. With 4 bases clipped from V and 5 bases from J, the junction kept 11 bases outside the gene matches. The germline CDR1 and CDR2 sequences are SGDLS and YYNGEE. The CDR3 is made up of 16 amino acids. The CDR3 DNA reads TGTGCCAGCAGCTTCGGACTAGTACAAAGTACCGGGGAGCTGTTTTTT. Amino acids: CASSFGLVQSTGELFF.

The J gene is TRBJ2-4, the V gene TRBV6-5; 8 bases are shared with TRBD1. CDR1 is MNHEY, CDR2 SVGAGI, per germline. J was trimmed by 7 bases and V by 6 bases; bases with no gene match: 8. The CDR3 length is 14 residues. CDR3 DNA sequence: TGTGCCAGCAGCCTAACAGGGGGTGTGAACATTCAGTACTTC. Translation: CASSLTGGVNIQYF.

In DNA, the CDR3 is TGTGCCAGCAGTGACTCCCCGGACAGGGGGCGGACTGAAGCTTTCTTT. Translation gives CASSDSPDRGRTEAFF. The chain is built from TRBV6-4 and TRBJ1-1; 11 nucleotides line up with TRBD1. V lost 0 bases and J lost 5; bases outside the gene matches: 5. Germline CDR1 and CDR2: MRHNA and SNTAGT. The length of the CDR3 is 16 residues.

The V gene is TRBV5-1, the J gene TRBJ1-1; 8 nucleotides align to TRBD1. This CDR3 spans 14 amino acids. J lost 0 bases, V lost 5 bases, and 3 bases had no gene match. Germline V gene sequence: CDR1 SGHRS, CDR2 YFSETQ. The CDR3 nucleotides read TGCGCCAGCAGACCAGGGGGCATGAACACTGAAGCTTTCTTT. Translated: CASRPGGMNTEAFF.

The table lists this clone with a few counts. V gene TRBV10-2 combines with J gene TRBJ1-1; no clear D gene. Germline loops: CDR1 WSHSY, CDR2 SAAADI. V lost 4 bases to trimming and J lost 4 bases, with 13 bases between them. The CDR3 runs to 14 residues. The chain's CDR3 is CASSGVGDGTEAFF. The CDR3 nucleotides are TGCGCCAGCAGTGGAGTGGGAGACGGCACTGAAGCTTTCTTT.

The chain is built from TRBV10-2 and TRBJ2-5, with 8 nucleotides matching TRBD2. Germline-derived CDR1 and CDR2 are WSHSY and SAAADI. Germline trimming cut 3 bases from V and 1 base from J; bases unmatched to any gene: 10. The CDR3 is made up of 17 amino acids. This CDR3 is CASSDWRKRGFQETQYF. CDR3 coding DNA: TGCGCCAGCAGTGATTGGAGAAAGCGGGGGTTCCAAGAGACCCAGTACTTC.

The CDR3 DNA sequence: TGTGCCAGCAGTCGATTGCGACTAGCGGGAGGCACAGATACGCAGTATTTT. This codes for CASSRLRLAGGTDTQYF. This rearrangement joins TRBV5-5 to TRBJ2-3; TRBD2 agrees at 12 bases. CDR1 and CDR2 (germline): SGHKS, YYEKEE (reference sequence). CDR3 size: 17 residues. With V trimmed by 5 bases and J by 1 base, 8 bases remained unmatched.

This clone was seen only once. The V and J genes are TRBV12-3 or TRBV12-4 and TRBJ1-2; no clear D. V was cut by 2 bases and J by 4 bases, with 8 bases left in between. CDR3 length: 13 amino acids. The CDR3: CASSLSGSYGYTF. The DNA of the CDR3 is TGTGCCAGCAGTTTAAGCGGGAGCTATGGCTACACCTTC.

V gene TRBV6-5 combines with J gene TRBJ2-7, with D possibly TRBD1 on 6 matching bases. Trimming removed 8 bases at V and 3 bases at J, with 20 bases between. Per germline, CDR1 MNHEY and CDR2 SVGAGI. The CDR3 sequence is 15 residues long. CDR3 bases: TGTGCCAGCCATGACCTTCGACAGGCCGTCTACGAGCAGTACTTC. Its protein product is CASHDLRQAVYEQYF.

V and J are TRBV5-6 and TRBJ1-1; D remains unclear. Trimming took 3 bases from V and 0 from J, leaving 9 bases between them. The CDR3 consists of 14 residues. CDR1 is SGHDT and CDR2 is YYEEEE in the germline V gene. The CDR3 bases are TGTGCCAGCAGCTGGAGATTACTGAACACTGAAGCTTTCTTT. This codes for CASSWRLLNTEAFF.

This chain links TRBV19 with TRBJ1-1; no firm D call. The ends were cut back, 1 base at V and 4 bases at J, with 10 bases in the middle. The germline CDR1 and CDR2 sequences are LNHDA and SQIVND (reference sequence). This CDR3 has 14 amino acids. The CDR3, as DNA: TGTGCCAGTAGTATAGTCTGGGAGAGCACTGAAGCTTTCTTT. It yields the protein CASSIVWESTEAFF.

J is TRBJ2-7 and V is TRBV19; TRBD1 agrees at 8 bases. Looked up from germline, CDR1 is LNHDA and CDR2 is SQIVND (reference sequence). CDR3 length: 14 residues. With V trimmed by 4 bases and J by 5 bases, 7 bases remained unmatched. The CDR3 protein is CASSRQGRLDEQYF. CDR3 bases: TGTGCCAGTAGTAGACAGGGGCGCCTCGACGAGCAGTACTTC.

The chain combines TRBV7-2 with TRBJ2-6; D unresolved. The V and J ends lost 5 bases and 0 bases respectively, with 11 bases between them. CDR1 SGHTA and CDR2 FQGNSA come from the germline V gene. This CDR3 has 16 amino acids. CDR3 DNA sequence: TGTGCCAGCAGCCTTAGTTCCATCTCTGGGGCCAACGTCCTGACTTTC. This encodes CASSLSSISGANVLTF.

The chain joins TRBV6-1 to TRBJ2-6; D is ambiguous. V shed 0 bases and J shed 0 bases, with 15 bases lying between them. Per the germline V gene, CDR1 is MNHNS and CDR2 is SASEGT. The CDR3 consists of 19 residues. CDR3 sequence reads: CASSEALWQAGSGANVLTF. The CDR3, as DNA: TGTGCCAGCAGTGAAGCCCTATGGCAGGCAGGCTCTGGGGCCAACGTCCTGACTTTC.

CDR3 bases: TGTGCCAGCAGTTACACGGACAGGGTCAATGGCTACACCTTC. Its translation: CASSYTDRVNGYTF. V gene TRBV6-6 combines with J gene TRBJ1-2, with 8 nucleotides matching TRBD1. The V segment lost 2 bases and the J segment 6 bases; nucleotides outside the gene matches: 5. This CDR3 is 14 amino acids long. Looked up from germline, CDR1 is MNHNY and CDR2 is SVGAGI (reference sequence).

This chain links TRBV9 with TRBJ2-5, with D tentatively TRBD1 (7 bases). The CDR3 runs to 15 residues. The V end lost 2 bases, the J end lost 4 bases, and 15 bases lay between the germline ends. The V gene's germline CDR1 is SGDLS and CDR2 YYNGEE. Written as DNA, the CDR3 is TGTGCCAGCAGCGTGTGGCCGCAGGGGGGAGAGACCCAGTACTTC. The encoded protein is CASSVWPQGGETQYF.

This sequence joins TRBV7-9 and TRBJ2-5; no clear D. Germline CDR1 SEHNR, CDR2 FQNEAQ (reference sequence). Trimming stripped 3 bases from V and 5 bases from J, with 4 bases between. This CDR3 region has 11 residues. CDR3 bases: TGTGCCAGCAGCTTTCAGGAGACCCAGTACTTC. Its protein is CASSFQETQYF.

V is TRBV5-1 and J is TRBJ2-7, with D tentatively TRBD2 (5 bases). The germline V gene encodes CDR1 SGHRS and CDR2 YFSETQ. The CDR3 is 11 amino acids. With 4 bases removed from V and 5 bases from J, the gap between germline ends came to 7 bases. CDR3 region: CASSPGNEQYF. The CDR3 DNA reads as TGCGCCAGCAGCCCGGGGAACGAGCAGTACTTC.

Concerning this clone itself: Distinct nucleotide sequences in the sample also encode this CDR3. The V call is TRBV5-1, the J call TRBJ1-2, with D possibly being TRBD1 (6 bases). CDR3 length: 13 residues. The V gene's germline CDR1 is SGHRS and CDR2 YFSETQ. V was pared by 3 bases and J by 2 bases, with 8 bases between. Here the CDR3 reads CASSSGQNYGYTF. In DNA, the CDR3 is TGCGCCAGCAGCTCTGGACAGAACTATGGCTACACCTTC.

The CDR3 here is CASRKIWSTGENIQYF. In DNA form, the CDR3 reads TGTGCCAGCCGAAAGATTTGGTCGACAGGGGAAAACATTCAGTACTTC. The V call is TRBV18, the J call TRBJ2-4, with 8 bases matching TRBD1. Germline V gene lookup returns CDR1 KGHSH and CDR2 LQKENI. Losses at the gene ends were 8 bases for V and 5 bases for J; bases not matched to a gene: 14. The CDR3 loop spans 16 amino acids. Supplemented by reference TRBV18 and TRBJ2-4, the full variable domain reads NAGVMQNPRHLVRRRGQEARLRCSPMKGHSHVYWYRQLPEEGLKFMVYLQKENIIDESGMPKERFSAEFPKEGPSILRIQQVVRGDSAAYFCASRKIWSTGENIQYFGAGTRLSVL.

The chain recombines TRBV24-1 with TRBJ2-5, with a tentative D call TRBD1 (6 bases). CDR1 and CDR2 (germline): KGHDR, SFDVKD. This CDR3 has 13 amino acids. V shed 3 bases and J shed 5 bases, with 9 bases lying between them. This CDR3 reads CATSDGQPETQYF. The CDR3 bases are TGTGCCACCAGTGATGGACAGCCCGAGACCCAGTACTTC.

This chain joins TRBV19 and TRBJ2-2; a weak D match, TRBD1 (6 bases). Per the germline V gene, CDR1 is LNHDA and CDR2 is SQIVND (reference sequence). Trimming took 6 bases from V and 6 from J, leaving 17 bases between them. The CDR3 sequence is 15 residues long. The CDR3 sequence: CASSPNRGGSGELFF. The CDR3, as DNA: TGTGCCAGTAGCCCCAATAGAGGGGGTTCCGGGGAGCTGTTTTTT.

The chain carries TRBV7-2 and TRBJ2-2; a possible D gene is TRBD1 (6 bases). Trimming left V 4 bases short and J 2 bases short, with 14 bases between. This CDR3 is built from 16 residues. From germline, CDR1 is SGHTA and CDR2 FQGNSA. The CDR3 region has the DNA TGTGCCAGCAGCTCAAGACAGGTCCTAAACACCGGGGAGCTGTTTTTT. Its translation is CASSSRQVLNTGELFF.

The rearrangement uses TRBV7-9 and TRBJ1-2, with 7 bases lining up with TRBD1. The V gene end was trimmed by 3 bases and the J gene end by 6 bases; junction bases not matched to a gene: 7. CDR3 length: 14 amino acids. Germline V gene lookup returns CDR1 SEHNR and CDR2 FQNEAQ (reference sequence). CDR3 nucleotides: TGTGCCAGCAGCTTCGACAGGGCCCCGCATGGCTACACCTTC. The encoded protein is CASSFDRAPHGYTF.